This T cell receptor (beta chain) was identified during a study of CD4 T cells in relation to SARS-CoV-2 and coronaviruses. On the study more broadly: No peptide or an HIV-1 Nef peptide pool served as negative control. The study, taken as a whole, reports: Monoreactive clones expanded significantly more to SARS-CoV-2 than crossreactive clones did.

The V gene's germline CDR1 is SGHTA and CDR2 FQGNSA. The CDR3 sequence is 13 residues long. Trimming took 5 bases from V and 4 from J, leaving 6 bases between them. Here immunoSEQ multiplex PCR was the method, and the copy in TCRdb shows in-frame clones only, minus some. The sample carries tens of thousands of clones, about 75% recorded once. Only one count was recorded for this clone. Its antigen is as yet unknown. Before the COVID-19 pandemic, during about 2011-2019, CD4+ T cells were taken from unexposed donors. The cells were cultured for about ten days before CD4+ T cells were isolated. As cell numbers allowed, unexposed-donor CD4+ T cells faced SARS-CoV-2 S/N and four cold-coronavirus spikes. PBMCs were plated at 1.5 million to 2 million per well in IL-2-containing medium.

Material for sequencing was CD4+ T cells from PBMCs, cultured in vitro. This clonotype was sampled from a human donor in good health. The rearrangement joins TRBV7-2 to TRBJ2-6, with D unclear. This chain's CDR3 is CASSLDGANVLTF. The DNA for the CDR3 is TGTGCCAGCAGCCTTGACGGGGCCAACGTCCTGACTTTC.